Shown below are 21 T cell receptor beta chains from a single sample sequenced in a study of blood T cell repertoires in COVID-19. The method was immunoSEQ multiplex PCR; TCRdb's version includes in-frame clones alone and lacks a portion of them. Of a few hundred thousand clones in the sample, 86% are singletons; the top ten hold about 2.2%. The specimen was peripheral blood. The receptors originated from a woman in her 50s with acute or convalescent COVID-19.

The gene calls are TRBV7-2 and TRBJ1-4, with D unclear. Trimming pared 5 bases from V and 4 bases from J, leaving 11 bases between. The CDR3 spans 14 residues. In germline, CDR1 is SGHTA, CDR2 FQGNSA. The CDR3 reads CASSIFHVNEKLFF. The CDR3 DNA sequence: TGTGCCAGCAGCATTTTTCATGTTAATGAAAAACTGTTTTTT.

J is TRBJ2-2 and V is TRBV19; D may be TRBD2 (5 bases). Germline V gene lookup returns CDR1 LNHDA and CDR2 SQIVND (reference sequence). The CDR3 spans 14 residues. V was clipped by 5 bases and J by 6 bases, with 13 bases between them. CDR3 residues: CASSVGEVSGELFF. CDR3 sequence (DNA): TGTGCCAGTAGTGTGGGAGAGGTTTCCGGGGAGCTGTTTTTT.

The chain has TRBV19 and TRBJ2-7; TRBD1 aligns across 8 bases. This CDR3 is 14 amino acids long. Germline V gene sequence: CDR1 LNHDA, CDR2 SQIVND (reference sequence). J lost 1 base, V lost 7 bases, and 6 bases had no gene match. Here the CDR3 DNA reads TGTGCCAGTACCCCGCGGGACAGGTCCTACGAGCAGTACTTC. Its translation: CASTPRDRSYEQYF. Drawing the rest from reference TRBV19 and TRBJ2-7, the complete variable domain is DGGITQSPKYLFRKEGQNVTLSCEQNLNHDAMYWYRQDPGQGLRLIYYSQIVNDFQKGDIAEGYSVSREKKESFPLTVTSAQKNPTAFYLCASTPRDRSYEQYFGPGTRLTVT.

The CDR3, as DNA: TGTGCCAGCAGCGATCGGACAGGGGGCACCTACGAGCAGTACTTC. Protein sequence: CASSDRTGGTYEQYF. The chain carries TRBV7-9 and TRBJ2-7; 11 nucleotides match TRBD1. Germline CDR1 is SEHNR and CDR2 is FQNEAQ (reference sequence). The CDR3 spans 15 residues. The V segment lost 5 bases and the J segment 2 bases; nucleotides outside the gene matches: 5.

This clone was observed a handful of times. The V and J genes are TRBV6-5 and TRBJ2-4; a weak D match, TRBD2 (6 bases). Trimming pared 2 bases from V and 5 bases from J, leaving 13 bases between. Per germline, CDR1 MNHEY and CDR2 SVGAGI. The CDR3 sequence is 15 residues long. The CDR3 coding sequence is TGTGCCAGCAGTTACGGCAGGACGGGGGAAAACATTCAGTACTTC. As protein: CASSYGRTGENIQYF.

The chain combines TRBV19 with TRBJ2-1; 7 bases map to TRBD2. The junction had 17 bases not matched to a gene; V was cut back by 7 bases and J by 5 bases. In germline, CDR1 is LNHDA, CDR2 SQIVND (reference sequence). This CDR3 spans 17 amino acids. CDR3 protein: CASTSKVGGWSDNEQFF. DNA for the CDR3: TGTGCCAGTACCTCCAAAGTGGGGGGGTGGAGCGACAATGAGCAGTTCTTC.

The J gene is TRBJ1-5, the V gene TRBV13; 8 bases line up with TRBD1. The CDR3 sequence is 16 residues long. Germline V gene data show CDR1 as PRHDT and CDR2 as FYEKMQ (reference sequence). J was trimmed by 2 bases and V by 5 bases; bases with no gene match: 8. DNA of the CDR3: TGTGCCAGCAGCATCCAGGGGGCAACTGGCAATCAGCCCCAGCATTTT. Residues: CASSIQGATGNQPQHF.

V gene TRBV10-1 combines with J gene TRBJ2-7; 14 bases map to TRBD2. This CDR3 is built from 20 residues. V gave up 2 bases and J gave up 2 bases; unmatched junction bases: 14. The germline V gene encodes CDR1 WNHNN and CDR2 SYGVQD (reference sequence). The CDR3: CASSEGSRGLAGDRTYEQYF. DNA for the CDR3: TGCGCCAGCAGTGAGGGTTCTAGGGGACTAGCGGGAGACAGAACCTACGAGCAGTACTTC.

V usage is TRBV7-3 and J usage is TRBJ2-1; 8 nucleotides line up with TRBD2. The CDR3 runs to 14 residues. Germline CDR1 reads SGHTA; CDR2 reads FQGTGA. Trimming at V came to 3 bases and at J to 6 bases, leaving 4 bases not matched to a gene. Written as DNA, the CDR3 is TGTGCCAGCAGCTTCGAGCGGGGGATCAATGAGCAGTTCTTC. This codes for CASSFERGINEQFF.

This clone was seen only once. The V and J genes are TRBV4-1 and TRBJ1-1, with D perhaps TRBD1 (5 bases). Germline V gene lookup returns CDR1 MGHRA and CDR2 YSYEKL. The germline V and J ends were trimmed by 4 bases and 10 bases, with 16 bases remaining between them. The CDR3 consists of 13 residues. In DNA form, the CDR3 reads TGCGCCAGCAGCCCCAGTGCGGGACTTGCAGCTTTCTTT. It yields the protein CASSPSAGLAAFF.

The chain combines TRBV27 with TRBJ2-5; D possibly corresponds to TRBD1 (6 bases). Per the germline V gene, CDR1 is MNHEY and CDR2 is SMNVEV (reference sequence). The CDR3 length is 14 residues. The V end was cut by 6 bases, the J end by 4 bases, with 15 bases between. The CDR3 loop reads CASRPTGSGETQYF. For the CDR3, the DNA is TGTGCCAGCAGACCCACAGGGTCGGGAGAGACCCAGTACTTC.

The CDR3 here is CASSRLGGGAFTGELFF. CDR3 DNA sequence: TGTGCCAGCAGCCGTCTGGGCGGGGGGGCGTTCACCGGGGAGCTGTTTTTT. The chain recombines TRBV7-7 with TRBJ2-2, with 9 bases aligning to TRBD2. CDR1 is SSHAT and CDR2 is FNYEAQ in the germline V gene (reference sequence). V trimming: 5 bases; J trimming: 4 bases; junction bases outside the gene matches: 11. This CDR3 is built from 17 residues.

For the CDR3, the DNA is TGTGCCAGCTCTGGGAGGACAGGGGAGGCCAAAAACATTCAGTACTTC. It specifies CASSGRTGEAKNIQYF. The chain employs TRBV5-4 and TRBJ2-4, with 9 bases that match TRBD1. The CDR3 sequence is 16 residues long. With 7 bases clipped from V and 1 base from J, the junction kept 9 bases outside the gene matches. Germline V lookup: CDR1 SGHNT, CDR2 YYREEE (reference sequence).

The gene calls are TRBV6-6 and TRBJ1-5; no reliable D call. CDR1 is MNHNY and CDR2 is SVGAGI in the germline V gene (reference sequence). Trimming removed 5 bases at V and 4 bases at J, with 12 bases between. The CDR3 contains 14 residues. As DNA, the CDR3 is TGTGCCAGCAGTGAGGACTTAGGGAATCAGCCCCAGCATTTT. Translation: CASSEDLGNQPQHF.

The chain has TRBV5-4 and TRBJ1-2; TRBD1 matches 8 bases. Germline values: CDR1 SGHNT, CDR2 YYREEE (reference sequence). V was pared by 4 bases and J by 6 bases, with 8 bases of the junction left unmatched. The CDR3 loop spans 14 amino acids. CDR3 nucleotides: TGTGCCAGCAGCCCGGACAGGGTTATGGATGGCTACACCTTC. Encoded protein: CASSPDRVMDGYTF.

This clone has a single count. The V and J genes are TRBV27 and TRBJ2-5; D possibly corresponds to TRBD2 (7 bases). From germline, CDR1 is MNHEY and CDR2 SMNVEV (reference sequence). The CDR3 has 17 residues. V lost 4 bases and J lost 3, with 21 bases in between. CDR3 amino acids: CASSSVGASGKKETQYF. The CDR3 DNA reads TGTGCCAGCAGTTCGGTGGGGGCTAGCGGAAAAAAAGAGACCCAGTACTTC.

The J gene is TRBJ2-1, the V gene TRBV18; D not certain. CDR3 length: 14 residues. V lost 6 bases and J 2 bases, leaving 11 bases between the germline ends. CDR1 KGHSH and CDR2 LQKENI come from the germline V gene. The CDR3 coding sequence is TGTGCCAGCTCTACCACTATTCCCTACAATGAGCAGTTCTTC. Encoded protein: CASSTTIPYNEQFF.

This chain links TRBV19 with TRBJ1-5; no reliable D call. Germline lookup yields CDR1 LNHDA and CDR2 SQIVND (reference sequence). The CDR3 runs to 14 residues. Trimming removed 5 bases from V and 6 bases from J, with 14 bases in between. The CDR3 bases are TGTGCCAGTAGTCTAGGACTAGTGGGTCAGCCCCAGCATTTT. Protein product: CASSLGLVGQPQHF.

This clone was detected once. The rearrangement uses TRBV7-2 and TRBJ2-7; a possible D gene is TRBD2 (7 bases). CDR1 SGHTA and CDR2 FQGNSA come from the germline V gene. Trimming shortened V by 1 base and J by 6 bases, and 16 bases separated the two germline ends. The CDR3 has 15 amino acids. CDR3 nucleotides: TGTGCCAGCAGCTTAGATGGTTTAGGGGGGGGCGAGCAGTACTTC. Its protein product is CASSLDGLGGGEQYF.

This chain joins TRBV5-1 and TRBJ2-1, with 8 bases that match TRBD1. After removal of 1 base from V and 2 bases from J, the junction contained 5 bases not matched to a gene. The germline V gene has CDR1 SGHRS and CDR2 YFSETQ. This CDR3 region has 16 residues. The CDR3 sequence is CASSLPGTGTYNEQFF. The CDR3 DNA sequence: TGCGCCAGCAGCTTGCCTGGGACAGGTACCTACAATGAGCAGTTCTTC.

This chain connects TRBV5-1 to TRBJ1-1; 10 bases fit TRBD1. CDR1 and CDR2 from the germline V gene are SGHRS and YFSETQ. The junction had 6 bases not matched to a gene; V was cut back by 4 bases and J by 6 bases. This CDR3 is built from 14 residues. CDR3 coding DNA: TGCGCCAGCAGCGCCGGGACAGGGGTCCCTGAAGCTTTCTTT. Translation gives CASSAGTGVPEAFF. Using reference TRBV5-1 and TRBJ1-1 for the parts outside the CDR3, the full variable domain is KAGVTQTPRYLIKTRGQQVTLSCSPISGHRSVSWYQQTPGQGLQFLFEYFSETQRNKGNFPGRFSGRQFSNSRSEMNVSTLELGDSALYLCASSAGTGVPEAFFGQGTRLTVV.